Detailed here is one T cell receptor (beta chain). In this sample, this clonotype turned up many times. Its antigen has not been determined. Per-nucleotide qualities are absent, and no much larger clonotype sits a single base away. Library preparation was by 5' RACE. Data came from a NextSeq 500. Unique molecular identifiers were attached to individual cDNA molecules in the TCR library protocol so that sequencing error and PCR bias could be corrected. Both TCR alpha and beta chains were sequenced, and tight co-correlation was observed between alpha and beta sequence abundances in each sample. In the authors' own workflow: Decombinator V4 was used to annotate the V gene, J gene and CDR3 of the TCR sequences. TCRs were defined as expanded if a significant change between any two time points was detected under a Poisson model with p below 0.0001. TCR abundances were normalised to the total number of TCRs sequenced per sample and were expressed as counts per million. TRAV1-2 paired with TRAJ12, TRAJ20 or TRAJ33 defined MAIT TCRs, while TRAV10 paired with TRAJ18 defined iNKT TCRs. VDJdb, accessed 1 November 2021, was searched for CMV, EBV and SARS-CoV-2 annotated TCRs, with TCRs annotated for multiple antigens excluded. TCRdb itself trimmed the public reads at Q25 with fastp, ran MiXCR and retained productive beta chains. For every CDR3 protein sequence, its rows merge into one entry that carries the most common genes and DNA. The V and J calls and clone size are TCRdb's, not the authors'. The sample table shows more than 25,000 distinct CDR3 sequences, and about 4.6% are seen once. The top ten clones comprise about 5.7% of the sample.

The data belong to a study of early T cells in non-severe SARS-CoV-2 infection (dated by TCRdb to about 2021). A note on the overall study: TCR sequencing used bulk RNA from unsorted whole blood, so alpha and beta chains could not be paired.

Based on the germline V gene, the CDR1 and CDR2 sequences are SGHRS and YFSETQ. There are 15 amino acids in the CDR3, from cysteine to phenylalanine inclusive. The retained sequence is limited to the CDR3, 45 bases, with the frame set at the first base. V is cut by 1 base and J by 0 bases, and the space between the germline ends is 7 bases. Set within a cohort of healthcare workers in London, UK, this nested case-control study involved weekly PCR testing of nasopharyngeal swabs along with blood sampling. Between 23 and 31 March 2020, the week of the UK lockdown, healthcare workers were enrolled and then followed up weekly for as long as 16 weeks. Results the study describes overall, beyond this receptor: Matching against VDJdb was skewed toward anti-spike CD8 responses, likely underestimated virus-specific expansions, and missed private and CD4 specificities.

Here the chain combines TRBV5-1 and TRBJ2-2, with the D gene possibly TRBD1 or TRBD2, each one fitting 5 bases. Material for sequencing was whole blood. The TCR comes from an adult who was a healthcare worker with PCR-confirmed SARS-CoV-2 infection or an uninfected control (not recorded which). This receptor carries the CDR3 CASSLRDPNTGELFF. The DNA reads TGCGCCAGCAGCTTGAGGGACCCGAACACCGGGGAGCTGTTTTTT. The full variable domain, with segments outside the CDR3 supplied by the reference TRBV5-1 and TRBJ2-2 proteins, appears as KAGVTQTPRYLIKTRGQQVTLSCSPISGHRSVSWYQQTPGQGLQFLFEYFSETQRNKGNFPGRFSGRQFSNSRSEMNVSTLELGDSALYLCASSLRDPNTGELFFGEGSRLTVL.